Presented here are 18 T cell receptor beta chains from one specimen sequenced in a study of early stage breast cancer tumors. Sequenced by immunoSEQ multiplex PCR; TCRdb stores in-frame clones only, minus some. The table has about 72,000 clones, approximately 79% seen once. Material for sequencing was blood. Every receptor here comes from a person aged 55 to 69 with breast cancer.

This rearrangement joins TRBV9 to TRBJ2-1; 7 positions agree with TRBD2. This CDR3 spans 14 amino acids. The germline V gene has CDR1 SGDLS and CDR2 YYNGEE. After removal of 1 base from V and 4 bases from J, the junction contained 2 bases not matched to a gene. The chain's CDR3 is CASSVTGLYNEQFF. CDR3 nucleotide sequence: TGTGCCAGCAGCGTAACGGGACTATACAATGAGCAGTTCTTC. The whole variable domain, remainder taken from reference TRBV9 and TRBJ2-1, is DSGVTQTPKHLITATGQRVTLRCSPRSGDLSVYWYQQSLDQGLQFLIQYYNGEERAKGNILERFSAQQFPDLHSELNLSSLELGDSALYFCASSVTGLYNEQFFGPGTRLTVL.

The V and J genes are TRBV28 and TRBJ2-7, with D hard to call. The CDR3 extends over 14 amino acids. V gave up 4 bases and J gave up 3 bases, with 13 bases separating them. The germline V gene has CDR1 MDHEN and CDR2 SYDVKM. The CDR3 reads CASSSEIWGYEQYF. CDR3 bases: TGTGCCAGCAGTTCAGAGATATGGGGCTACGAGCAGTACTTC.

The V gene is TRBV5-6, the J gene TRBJ2-7; 7 nucleotides agree with TRBD1. CDR3 size: 16 residues. Germline V gene lookup returns CDR1 SGHDT and CDR2 YYEEEE. Germline trimming cut 1 base from V and 2 bases from J; bases unmatched to any gene: 9. CDR3: CASSLLKGAPTYEQYF. In DNA, the CDR3 is TGTGCCAGCAGCTTGTTGAAGGGGGCGCCAACCTACGAGCAGTACTTC.

This clone was detected only a few times. The chain uses TRBV27 and TRBJ1-1, with TRBD1 matching 8 bases. The germline V gene has CDR1 MNHEY and CDR2 SMNVEV (reference sequence). The CDR3 is made up of 14 amino acids. Germline trimming cut 3 bases from V and 4 bases from J; bases unmatched to any gene: 4. The CDR3, as DNA: TGTGCCAGCAGTTTGGACAGGGCGGCCACTGAAGCTTTCTTT. This encodes CASSLDRAATEAFF.

This chain joins TRBV5-4 and TRBJ2-5, with 7 bases aligning to TRBD1. Germline CDR1 is SGHNT and CDR2 is YYREEE (reference sequence). V trimming: 4 bases; J trimming: 0 bases; junction bases outside the gene matches: 3. The CDR3 runs to 14 residues. CDR3 nucleotide sequence: TGTGCCAGCAGCCCGGGACAGTACCAAGAGACCCAGTACTTC. Its protein is CASSPGQYQETQYF.

The chain couples TRBV15 to TRBJ1-2; weak D call: TRBD1 (5 bases). The ends were cut back, 1 base at V and 3 bases at J, with 15 bases in the middle. This CDR3 spans 16 amino acids. The germline gives CDR1 LNHNV, CDR2 YYDKDF (reference sequence). CDR3 loop: CATSRGWGEGDYGYTF. CDR3 sequence (DNA): TGTGCCACCAGCAGAGGTTGGGGGGAAGGCGACTATGGCTACACCTTC.

The chain uses TRBV7-8 and TRBJ2-3; D gene unclear. Germline assignment: CDR1 SGHVS and CDR2 FQNEAQ. V was shortened by 5 bases and J by 2 bases, with 11 bases between the two germline ends. CDR3 length equals 14 residues. The CDR3 protein is CASSKTRNTDTQYF. The CDR3 nucleotides are TGTGCCAGCAGCAAGACCCGAAACACAGATACGCAGTATTTT. Full variable domain (outside the CDR3, taken from reference TRBV7-8 and TRBJ2-3): GAGVSQSPRYKVAKRGQDVALRCDPISGHVSLFWYQQALGQGPEFLTYFQNEAQLDKSGLPSDRFFAERPEGSVSTLKIQRTQQEDSAVYLCASSKTRNTDTQYFGPGTRLTVL.

The chain combines TRBV7-8 with TRBJ1-1; D is undetermined. The CDR3 runs to 15 residues. CDR1 and CDR2 from the germline V gene are SGHVS and FQNEAQ. The V end was cut by 3 bases, the J end by 5 bases, with 16 bases between. CDR3 sequence: CASSFLRRGKTEAFF. The CDR3 DNA is TGTGCCAGCAGCTTCCTCCGACGAGGAAAAACTGAAGCTTTCTTT.

The rearrangement joins TRBV5-1 to TRBJ2-5, with no clear D. Looked up from germline, CDR1 is SGHRS and CDR2 is YFSETQ. The CDR3 consists of 14 residues. The ends were cut back, 0 bases at V and 2 bases at J, with 8 bases in the middle. The CDR3 coding sequence is TGCGCCAGCAGCTTGGAAGCTATTCAAGAGACCCAGTACTTC. As protein: CASSLEAIQETQYF.

This clone was seen just once. The gene calls are TRBV7-2 and TRBJ2-3, with D maybe TRBD2 (6 bases). CDR1 is SGHTA, CDR2 FQGNSA, per germline. The CDR3 length is 16 residues. The V end lost 4 bases, the J end lost 5 bases, and 19 bases lay between the germline ends. CDR3 sequence (DNA): TGTGCCAGCAGCTCTTGGCTAATGGGGCGGGAAGATACGCAGTATTTT. It is translated as CASSSWLMGREDTQYF. The full variable domain, in which reference TRBV7-2 and TRBJ2-3 provide the parts outside the CDR3, is GAGVSQSPSNKVTEKGKDVELRCDPISGHTALYWYRQSLGQGLEFLIYFQGNSAPDKSGLPSDRFSAERTGGSVSTLTIQRTQQEDSAVYLCASSSWLMGREDTQYFGPGTRLTVL.

The J gene is TRBJ1-2, the V gene TRBV29-1; TRBD1 is a possible D gene (6 bases). Germline CDR1 is SQVTM and CDR2 is ANQGSEA. There are 12 residues in the CDR3. The V and J ends lost 6 bases and 7 bases respectively, with 15 bases between them. CDR3: CSVAGGGGGYTF. In nucleotides, the CDR3 is TGCAGCGTGGCGGGGGGCGGCGGTGGCTACACCTTC.

The chain combines TRBV19 with TRBJ2-7; maybe TRBD1 (6 bases). Trimming stripped 2 bases from V and 5 bases from J, with 10 bases between. There are 13 residues in the CDR3. Germline assignment: CDR1 LNHDA and CDR2 SQIVND (reference sequence). DNA for the CDR3: TGTGCCAGTAGTATAATCAGGGGTGACGAGCAGTACTTC. Encoded protein: CASSIIRGDEQYF.

J is TRBJ1-5 and V is TRBV19; 10 bases map to TRBD1. J lost 4 bases, V lost 6 bases, and 9 bases had no gene match. Germline CDR1 is LNHDA and CDR2 is SQIVND (reference sequence). The CDR3 totals 16 residues. The CDR3 bases are TGTGCCAGTAGGGGCGTTGACAGGGGGCGGAATCAGCCCCAGCATTTT. It encodes CASRGVDRGRNQPQHF.

This clone has just one count. V gene TRBV7-2 combines with J gene TRBJ2-5; 7 bases are a match to TRBD2. Germline V gene lookup returns CDR1 SGHTA and CDR2 FQGNSA. The CDR3 length is 18 residues. The V segment lost 5 bases and the J segment 4 bases; nucleotides outside the gene matches: 19. The CDR3 protein is CASSPRGIVGGRGETQYF. The CDR3 DNA reads TGTGCCAGCAGCCCAAGAGGCATAGTGGGAGGGCGTGGAGAGACCCAGTACTTC.

This clone was detected only a few times. The J gene is TRBJ1-2, the V gene TRBV27; D possibly corresponds to TRBD1 (5 bases). Trimming stripped 6 bases from V and 1 base from J, with 12 bases between. Germline-derived CDR1 and CDR2 are MNHEY and SMNVEV (reference sequence). The length of the CDR3 is 14 residues. CDR3 region: CASRPGPSNYGYTF. The DNA of the CDR3 is TGTGCCAGCAGGCCGGGACCGAGTAACTATGGCTACACCTTC.

The genes are TRBV5-4 and TRBJ1-3; TRBD1 matches at 7 bases. J was trimmed by 2 bases and V by 5 bases; bases with no gene match: 10. Germline lookup yields CDR1 SGHNT and CDR2 YYREEE (reference sequence). The CDR3 totals 16 residues. The CDR3 DNA reads TGTGCCAGCAGTCCCGGAGGGGGCAGAGCTGGAAACACCATATATTTT. It is translated as CASSPGGGRAGNTIYF.

V is TRBV7-9 and J is TRBJ2-5; tentatively, D is TRBD1 (5 bases). Germline CDR1 SEHNR, CDR2 FQNEAQ (reference sequence). V shed 5 bases and J shed 8 bases, with 15 bases lying between them. The CDR3 is 13 amino acids. The CDR3 DNA reads TGTGCCAGCAGCCCGCTTGGGCAGGGAACCCAGTACTTC. Its protein is CASSPLGQGTQYF.

The rearrangement links TRBV10-3 to TRBJ2-3; 8 nucleotides line up with TRBD2. From germline, CDR1 is ENHRY and CDR2 SYGVKD. This CDR3 is 15 amino acids long. J lost 4 bases, V lost 3 bases, and 6 bases had no gene match. CDR3 region: CAISDEAGVPDTQYF. CDR3 bases: TGTGCCATCAGTGATGAAGCGGGAGTACCAGATACGCAGTATTTT.